The 2 T cell receptor beta chains given below trace back to one sample, sequenced in a study of blood T cell repertoires in COVID-19. Clones were sequenced by immunoSEQ multiplex PCR, and TCRdb holds only the in-frame ones, with some missing. The sample has about 160,000 clones, 80% to 95% seen once. The sequenced material came from peripheral blood. These receptors came from a woman in her forties or fifties with acute or convalescent COVID-19.

The V and J genes are TRBV3-1 (or the pseudogene TRBV3-2) and TRBJ1-2; D might be TRBD1 (5 bases). CDR3 length: 18 residues. Trimming took 4 bases from V and 8 from J, leaving 29 bases between them. CDR1 LGHDT and CDR2 YNNKEL come from the germline V gene (reference sequence). The DNA for the CDR3 is TGTGCCAGCAGCCCGATCCCCCCTTCAGGGAAGGGTGCTCAGGGCTACACCTTC. Its translation is CASSPIPPSGKGAQGYTF.

V usage is TRBV11-1 and J usage is TRBJ2-3, with 7 bases identical to TRBD1. V trimming: 1 base; J trimming: 0 bases; junction bases outside the gene matches: 1. The CDR3 length is 15 residues. CDR1 is SGHAT and CDR2 is FQDESV in the germline V gene (reference sequence). CDR3 bases: TGTGCCAGCAGCTTAGAGGGGGCTAGCACAGATACGCAGTATTTT. This encodes CASSLEGASTDTQYF.